What follows are 23 T cell receptor beta chains derived from one specimen sequenced in a study of T cells in narcolepsy. TCRdb's table, derived via immunoSEQ multiplex PCR, lists solely in-frame clones and lacks some. The sample consists of approximately 30,000 clones, more than 75% of them appearing once. Source material: CD45RA- memory CD4+ T cells from PBMCs. The receptors were sampled from a human donor with narcolepsy.

The rearrangement uses TRBV5-6 and TRBJ2-1, with D unresolved. This CDR3 is built from 16 residues. Germline V gene lookup returns CDR1 SGHDT and CDR2 YYEEEE. Trimming stripped 0 bases from V and 0 bases from J, with 10 bases between. CDR3 sequence: CASSLGSPSSYNEQFF. The CDR3 DNA reads as TGTGCCAGCAGCTTGGGGTCCCCGAGCTCCTACAATGAGCAGTTCTTC.

The rearrangement links TRBV9 to TRBJ2-3; tentatively, D is TRBD2 (7 bases). This CDR3 comprises 15 residues. Trimming removed 0 bases from V and 0 bases from J, with 8 bases in between. Germline values: CDR1 SGDLS, CDR2 YYNGEE. The CDR3 sequence is CASSVGGGSTDTQYF. The CDR3 DNA follows: TGTGCCAGCAGCGTAGGCGGGGGCAGCACAGATACGCAGTATTTT.

The chain couples TRBV10-1 to TRBJ2-2; D is unresolved. V lost 6 bases and J 2 bases, leaving 7 bases between the germline ends. CDR3 length: 13 amino acids. Germline values: CDR1 WNHNN, CDR2 SYGVQD (reference sequence). CDR3 residues: CASSIPNTGELFF. CDR3 DNA: TGCGCCAGCAGCATTCCCAACACCGGGGAGCTGTTTTTT.

This chain joins TRBV19 and TRBJ2-3; no definite D call. The CDR3 length is 13 residues. V lost 8 bases and J lost 7, with 16 bases in between. From germline, CDR1 is LNHDA and CDR2 SQIVND (reference sequence). CDR3 sequence (DNA): TGTGCCAGTCGTACCGCCGGAACAAATACGCAGTATTTT. Protein product: CASRTAGTNTQYF.

The count of this clone is one. The chain uses TRBV18 and TRBJ2-1, with TRBD2 identical over 10 bases. The CDR3 length is 17 residues. Trimming cost V 1 base and J 8 bases; bases outside gene matches: 11. The V gene's germline CDR1 is KGHSH and CDR2 LQKENI. For the CDR3, the DNA is TGTGCCAGCTCACCACGAACTAGCGGGGTCCTAAGAGATGAGCAGTTCTTC. It yields the protein CASSPRTSGVLRDEQFF.

V and J are TRBV27 and TRBJ2-4, with D uncertain. The length of the CDR3 is 15 residues. CDR1 and CDR2 (germline): MNHEY, SMNVEV (reference sequence). The germline V and J ends were trimmed by 5 bases and 0 bases, with 11 bases remaining between them. CDR3 sequence (DNA): TGTGCCAGCAGTACCGTCGCTCTAGCCAAAAACATTCAGTACTTC. Translated, it gives CASSTVALAKNIQYF.

This chain links TRBV5-4 with TRBJ1-1; 9 positions agree with TRBD1. The germline CDR1 and CDR2 sequences are SGHNT and YYREEE (reference sequence). The ends lost 0 bases at V and 3 bases at J; junction bases unmatched: 0. CDR3 length: 14 residues. The CDR3 protein is CASSLGDRDTEAFF. CDR3 nucleotides: TGTGCCAGCAGCTTGGGGGACAGGGACACTGAAGCTTTCTTT.

This clone has a handful of counts. This chain links TRBV6-5 with TRBJ1-2, with 9 bases lining up with TRBD1. This CDR3 spans 15 amino acids. Germline lookup yields CDR1 MNHEY and CDR2 SVGAGI. Germline trimming cut 8 bases from V and 4 bases from J; bases unmatched to any gene: 11. As DNA, the CDR3 is TGTGCCAGCGGGTTAACAGGGGGCGAAGGCTATGGCTACACCTTC. The encoded protein is CASGLTGGEGYGYTF.

The chain links TRBV4-1 to TRBJ2-5; D might be TRBD2 (6 bases). CDR3 length: 13 residues. The V and J ends lost 2 bases and 4 bases respectively, with 8 bases between them. Germline lookup yields CDR1 MGHRA and CDR2 YSYEKL. This chain's CDR3 is CASSQWRGETQYF. CDR3 nucleotides: TGCGCCAGCAGCCAATGGCGGGGAGAGACCCAGTACTTC.

V gene TRBV5-1 combines with J gene TRBJ1-2, with no clear D. This CDR3 comprises 16 residues. Trimming removed 1 base at V and 4 bases at J, with 17 bases between. CDR1 is SGHRS and CDR2 is YFSETQ in the germline V gene. The CDR3 nucleotides are TGCGCCAGCAGCTTGTCCCCCGACGTGGGATTCTATGGCTACACCTTC. Protein sequence: CASSLSPDVGFYGYTF.

CDR3: CASSLPQNTEAFF. CDR3 sequence (DNA): TGCGCCAGCAGCTTACCACAGAACACTGAAGCTTTCTTT. The chain recombines TRBV5-1 with TRBJ1-1; D remains ambiguous. Germline values: CDR1 SGHRS, CDR2 YFSETQ. The germline V and J ends were trimmed by 2 bases and 1 base, with 6 bases remaining between them. CDR3 size: 13 residues.

This chain links TRBV7-8 with TRBJ1-6; 9 bases match TRBD1. V dropped 4 bases and J dropped 7; count of bases not matched to a gene: 8. Germline V gene sequence: CDR1 SGHVS, CDR2 FQNEAQ. The CDR3 totals 16 residues. The CDR3 region is CASSSPGQGTNSPLHF. The CDR3 nucleotides read TGTGCCAGCAGCTCACCTGGACAGGGGACAAATTCACCCCTCCACTTT.

The chain couples TRBV19 to TRBJ2-1; D is ambiguous. Germline V lookup: CDR1 LNHDA, CDR2 SQIVND (reference sequence). The V end was cut by 8 bases, the J end by 0 bases, with 14 bases between. This CDR3 spans 15 amino acids. This CDR3 reads CASQRAANSYNEQFF. In DNA form, the CDR3 reads TGTGCCAGTCAAAGGGCGGCTAACTCCTACAATGAGCAGTTCTTC.

The chain links TRBV18 to TRBJ1-5; no firm D call. This CDR3 region has 15 residues. CDR1 KGHSH and CDR2 LQKENI come from the germline V gene. Trimming took 3 bases from V and 6 from J, leaving 15 bases between them. CDR3 region: CASSPDPVRVQPQHF. The CDR3 DNA is TGTGCCAGCTCACCGGACCCCGTTCGAGTTCAGCCCCAGCATTTT.

This chain joins TRBV19 and TRBJ2-4, with 14 nucleotides matching TRBD2. J lost 5 bases, V lost 4 bases, and 4 bases had no gene match. Per the germline V gene, CDR1 is LNHDA and CDR2 is SQIVND (reference sequence). The CDR3 spans 16 residues. The CDR3, as DNA: TGTGCCAGTAGTAGAGGACTAGCGGGGGGACAAAACATTCAGTACTTC. Encoded protein: CASSRGLAGGQNIQYF. Together with reference TRBV19 and TRBJ2-4, the CDR3 gives the full variable domain: DGGITQSPKYLFRKEGQNVTLSCEQNLNHDAMYWYRQDPGQGLRLIYYSQIVNDFQKGDIAEGYSVSREKKESFPLTVTSAQKNPTAFYLCASSRGLAGGQNIQYFGAGTRLSVL.

In DNA form, the CDR3 reads TGTGCCAGCAGTTTCTATGGAGCAACTAATGAAAAACTGTTTTTT. Translation: CASSFYGATNEKLFF. The chain recombines TRBV28 with TRBJ1-4; no firm D call. The CDR3 extends over 15 amino acids. From germline, CDR1 is MDHEN and CDR2 SYDVKM. The germline V and J ends were trimmed by 3 bases and 0 bases, with 8 bases remaining between them. Variable domain in full (rest from reference TRBV28 and TRBJ1-4): DVKVTQSSRYLVKRTGEKVFLECVQDMDHENMFWYRQDPGLGLRLIYFSYDVKMKEKGDIPEGYSVSREKKERFSLILESASTNQTSMYLCASSFYGATNEKLFFGSGTQLSVL.

V and J are TRBV6-5 and TRBJ2-7; a possible D gene is TRBD1 (7 bases). The germline V gene encodes CDR1 MNHEY and CDR2 SVGAGI. The CDR3 runs to 12 residues. V lost 7 bases and J lost 4, with 11 bases in between. For the CDR3, the DNA is TGTGCCAGCACCGCGGGACAGTACGAGCAGTACTTC. Protein product: CASTAGQYEQYF.

The V call is TRBV5-1, the J call TRBJ1-2; TRBD1 matches at 8 bases. Germline V CDR1 and CDR2: SGHRS, YFSETQ. The CDR3 loop spans 12 amino acids. Germline trimming cut 7 bases from V and 6 bases from J; bases unmatched to any gene: 5. The CDR3 spells CASGQQGDGYTF. The CDR3 nucleotides are TGCGCCAGCGGCCAACAGGGGGATGGCTACACCTTC.

The genes are TRBV15 and TRBJ1-5; perhaps TRBD1 as D (6 bases). The CDR3 runs to 15 residues. V was shortened by 4 bases and J by 5 bases, with 15 bases between the two germline ends. Germline assignment: CDR1 LNHNV and CDR2 YYDKDF (reference sequence). CDR3 nucleotide sequence: TGTGCCACCAGCACTCTTGGGGGGCGACATCAGCCCCAGCATTTT. Translation: CATSTLGGRHQPQHF.

V usage is TRBV11-2 and J usage is TRBJ2-7, with 10 bases lining up with TRBD1. V shed 4 bases, J shed 4 bases, and the junction held 7 bases outside the gene matches. This CDR3 spans 15 amino acids. Germline CDR1 SGHAT, CDR2 FQNNGV. In DNA form, the CDR3 reads TGTGCCAGCAGCTGGGCCGGGACAGGGGAATACGAGCAGTACGTC. Encoded protein: CASSWAGTGEYEQYV.

The chain joins TRBV25-1 to TRBJ2-2; 13 bases agree with TRBD2. The germline V gene encodes CDR1 MGHDK and CDR2 SYGVNS. The CDR3 spans 14 residues. V was clipped by 11 bases and J by 6 bases; unmatched bases: 6. The CDR3 sequence is CAARTSGRPGELFF. CDR3 nucleotide sequence: TGTGCCGCGCGGACTAGCGGGAGACCCGGGGAGCTGTTTTTT.

The chain carries TRBV10-3 and TRBJ1-4, with D unresolved. V was cut by 3 bases and J by 5 bases, with 4 bases left in between. The germline gives CDR1 ENHRY, CDR2 SYGVKD. This CDR3 contains 12 residues. The CDR3 is CAISEGNEKLFF. The DNA for the CDR3 is TGTGCCATCAGTGAAGGGAATGAAAAACTGTTTTTT.

The V call is TRBV10-1, the J call TRBJ2-1, with D possibly TRBD2 on 6 matching bases. Germline V gives CDR1 WNHNN, CDR2 SYGVQD (reference sequence). The CDR3 extends over 14 amino acids. The V gene lost 7 bases and the J gene lost 9 bases, with 19 bases spanning the gap. The CDR3 DNA is TGCGCCAGCAAGCCGGGGGAGGCCCGCGGTGAGCAGTTCTTC. Amino acids: CASKPGEARGEQFF.